One and the same sample provided the 3 T cell receptor beta chains below, sequenced in a study of cytomegalovirus exposure and HLA in healthy donors. Here immunoSEQ multiplex PCR was the method, and the copy in TCRdb shows in-frame clones only, minus some. The sample has 150,000 to 200,000 clones; around nine tenths are singletons. Sequenced material: PBMCs. Every receptor here comes from a man aged 18 to 30 in good health and CMV-seropositive.

In this sample, this clone turned up once. V and J are TRBV11-1 and TRBJ2-3; no clear D gene. The V gene's germline CDR1 is SGHAT and CDR2 FQDESV (reference sequence). The ends were cut back, 5 bases at V and 6 bases at J, with 12 bases in the middle. The CDR3 is 13 residues long. This chain's CDR3 is CASSPRSRDTQYF. In DNA, the CDR3 is TGTGCCAGCAGCCCGAGGTCCCGGGATACGCAGTATTTT.

The V call is TRBV7-2, the J call TRBJ1-2, with TRBD1 matching 8 bases. V dropped 5 bases and J dropped 8; count of bases not matched to a gene: 7. CDR1 and CDR2 (germline): SGHTA, FQGNSA. CDR3 length: 13 amino acids. CDR3 loop: CASSPTGDGGYTF. In nucleotides, the CDR3 is TGTGCCAGCAGCCCGACAGGGGACGGGGGCTACACCTTC.

The chain joins TRBV28 to TRBJ2-7, with a possible D match to TRBD1 (7 bases). Germline-derived CDR1 and CDR2 are MDHEN and SYDVKM. V was trimmed by 3 bases and J by 13 bases, leaving 13 bases between them. CDR3 length: 11 residues. CDR3 sequence (DNA): TGTGCCAGCAGTTTGGAGGGACAGATTTACGTC. This sequence encodes CASSLEGQIYV.